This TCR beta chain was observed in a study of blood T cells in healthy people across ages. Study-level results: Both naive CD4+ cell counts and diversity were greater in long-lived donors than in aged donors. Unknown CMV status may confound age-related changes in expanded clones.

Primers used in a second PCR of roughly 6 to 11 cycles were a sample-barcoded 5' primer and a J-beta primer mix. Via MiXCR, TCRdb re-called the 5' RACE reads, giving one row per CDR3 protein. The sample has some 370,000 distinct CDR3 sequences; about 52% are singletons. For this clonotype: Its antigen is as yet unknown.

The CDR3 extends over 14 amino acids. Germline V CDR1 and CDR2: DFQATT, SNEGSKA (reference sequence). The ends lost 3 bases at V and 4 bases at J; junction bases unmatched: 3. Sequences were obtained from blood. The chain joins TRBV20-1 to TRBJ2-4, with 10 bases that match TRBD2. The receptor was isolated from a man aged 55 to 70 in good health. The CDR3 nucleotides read TGCAGTGCTAGGCAAGCGGGGGGGAAAAACATTCAGTACTTC. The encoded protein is CSARQAGGKNIQYF.